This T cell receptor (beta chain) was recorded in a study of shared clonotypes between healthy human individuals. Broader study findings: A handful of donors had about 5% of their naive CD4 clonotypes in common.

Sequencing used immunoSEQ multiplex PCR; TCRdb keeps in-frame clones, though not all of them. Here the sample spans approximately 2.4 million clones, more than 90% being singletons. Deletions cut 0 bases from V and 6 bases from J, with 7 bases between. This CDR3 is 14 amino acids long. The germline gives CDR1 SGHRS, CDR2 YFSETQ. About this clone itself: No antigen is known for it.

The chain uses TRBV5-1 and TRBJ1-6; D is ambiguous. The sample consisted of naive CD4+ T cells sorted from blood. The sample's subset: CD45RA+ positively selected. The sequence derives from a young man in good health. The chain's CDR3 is CASSLATSNSPLHF. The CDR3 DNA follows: TGCGCCAGCAGCTTGGCCACGAGTAATTCACCCCTCCACTTT.